This TCR beta chain was recorded in a study of OX40 agonist ivuxolimab in advanced cancers. The study in broad terms: Ivuxolimab was a fully human IgG2 agonistic monoclonal antibody targeting the costimulatory receptor OX40 (CD134). Intravenous ivuxolimab was administered to patients every 2 weeks at six dose levels: 0.01, 0.1, 0.3, 1.5, 3 and 10 mg/kg. Among the approximately 50 dose-escalation patients, about 19 had hepatocellular carcinoma, around 15 melanoma, 9 renal cell carcinoma and 9 head and neck cancer. A male proportion of under 85% and a mean age of around 60 years, ranging from roughly 23 to 79, were recorded for the dose-escalation cohort. Prior anti-PD-1, anti-PD-L1 or anti-CTLA-4 therapy was permitted, and 40% to 50% of dose-escalation patients had received checkpoint inhibitors. Three dose-escalation patients achieved partial responses, one with hepatocellular carcinoma and two with cutaneous melanoma. Peripheral TCRbeta sequencing aimed to test whether ivuxolimab altered TCR sequence diversity and caused clonal T-cell expansion. The paper describes the monotherapy dose-escalation part (N of about 47 patients) of the phase I trial of ivuxolimab. What the authors observed across the whole study: In partial responders in the 0.1-3.0 mg/kg groups, normalized peripheral clonal expansion was found to be among the lowest, especially among CD8+ T cells. Low levels of normalized T-cell clonal expansion were also seen in some patients who did not respond. On average, CD8+ T cells showed more expanded clones than CD4+ T cells after ivuxolimab. At doses from 0.1 to 3.0 mg/kg, clonal expansion was seen in both CD4+ and CD8+ blood T cells between baseline and week 6. The antigen specificity of the clonally expanded peripheral T cells was not determined.

The CDR3 spans 13 residues, from the cysteine through the phenylalanine. Of the read, only the CDR3 DNA is kept; its 39 bases are in frame from base 1. The germline V gene sets CDR1 to MGHRA and CDR2 to YSYEKL. Trimming removed 0 bases from V and 7 bases from J, leaving 7 bases between the germline ends. The trial excluded patients who had a history of autoimmune disease or were on systemic immunosuppression. In every dose cohort, peripheral blood was drawn for TCR sequencing at baseline, cycle 4 day 1, and cycle 7 day 1. The samples were taken from a phase I, first-in-human, multicenter, open-label dose-escalation trial of ivuxolimab. The trial enrolled adults with locally advanced or metastatic head and neck squamous cell, hepatocellular, melanoma or renal cell carcinoma. Before TCR sequencing, CD4+ T cells and CD8+ T cells from peripheral blood were sorted into separate populations. To note about this clone: Its target antigen remains unknown. Per-base qualities were not stored, and no clone one base away is much larger.

To sequence the TCRbeta CDR3 region, genomic DNA was isolated from the sorted cells. The immunoSEQ Assay was used to sequence the TCRbeta CDR3 regions. TCRdb mirrors the immuneACCESS table, restricted to in-frame sequences. Some clones are absent from its copies; in checked studies, under half trace to an unresolved V gene, and the reason for the others is unknown. The sample data list around 78,000 clones, and roughly 87% of these were observed just once. The ten largest clonotypes hold around 0.26% of the sample. Recombination connected TRBV4-1 to TRBJ2-1; no D gene call is confident. Here the sequenced sample was CD4+ or CD8+ T cells sorted from blood, taken in a trial of the OX40 agonist ivuxolimab. This TCR was recovered from an adult with an advanced solid tumor such as melanoma, head and neck, liver or kidney cancer. The nucleotide sequence is TGCGCCAGCAGCCAAGATCCCAGGAATGAGCAGTTCTTC. Translation gives CASSQDPRNEQFF.